The next 17 T cell receptor beta chains were all read from a single sample in a study of control samples from healthy donors and cancer patients. The protocol was immunoSEQ multiplex PCR, while the TCRdb copy is restricted to in-frame clones and leaves out a portion. The table lists 150,000 or so clones, over 85% of them singletons. The sample taken for sequencing was blood. The receptors stem from an older woman in good health.

This chain uses TRBV9 with TRBJ2-1, with 7 bases that match TRBD2. After removal of 4 bases from V and 7 bases from J, the junction contained 5 bases not matched to a gene. The CDR3 totals 13 residues. Germline assignment: CDR1 SGDLS and CDR2 YYNGEE. CDR3 residues: CASSLRLANEQFF. The DNA of the CDR3 is TGTGCCAGCAGCCTTAGACTAGCAAATGAGCAGTTCTTC.

This clone was detected only a few times. In the same sample, other DNA sequences code for this CDR3. The chain is built from TRBV4-2 and TRBJ2-7; no firm D call. Per the germline V gene, CDR1 is LGHNA and CDR2 is YNFKEQ. Trimming stripped 0 bases from V and 3 bases from J, with 6 bases between. This CDR3 has 13 residues. CDR3: CASSQDLGYEQYF. The CDR3 DNA reads as TGTGCCAGCAGCCAAGATTTGGGCTACGAGCAGTACTTC.

V usage is TRBV10-3 and J usage is TRBJ1-2; TRBD1 matches at 8 bases. V shed 10 bases, J shed 3 bases, and the junction held 10 bases outside the gene matches. The CDR3 runs to 14 residues. Germline assignment: CDR1 ENHRY and CDR2 SYGVKD. CDR3 loop: CASRPGQEDYGYTF. CDR3 nucleotides: TGTGCCAGCCGACCGGGACAGGAAGACTATGGCTACACCTTC.

A few counts support this clone. V and J are TRBV3-1 (or the pseudogene TRBV3-2) and TRBJ1-2, with TRBD1 matching over 7 bases. V shed 0 bases, J shed 4 bases, and the junction held 5 bases outside the gene matches. The CDR3 has 15 residues. CDR1 is LGHDT and CDR2 is YNNKEL in the germline V gene (reference sequence). CDR3 DNA: TGTGCCAGCAGCCAAGAGACAGGGTCCGGCTATGGCTACACCTTC. Translated, it gives CASSQETGSGYGYTF.

The J gene is TRBJ2-1, the V gene TRBV15, with TRBD2 matching 8 bases. Trimming cost V 2 bases and J 10 bases; bases outside gene matches: 10. Per the germline V gene, CDR1 is LNHNV and CDR2 is YYDKDF (reference sequence). The CDR3 totals 15 residues. CDR3 sequence reads: CATSRSQRGFQEQFF. CDR3 bases: TGTGCCACCAGCAGAAGCCAGCGGGGGTTCCAAGAGCAGTTCTTC.

The J gene is TRBJ2-1, the V gene TRBV4-3, with 8 bases lining up with TRBD2. Trimming took 0 bases from V and 9 from J; bases not matched to a gene: 10. The CDR3 contains 16 residues. Germline lookup yields CDR1 LGHNA and CDR2 YSLEER. Written as DNA, the CDR3 is TGCGCCAGCAGCCAAGATCGTACGGGGGGGCGGGGTGAGCAGTTCTTC. Translated, it gives CASSQDRTGGRGEQFF.

The gene calls are TRBV6-5 and TRBJ1-1; D is unclear. This CDR3 contains 15 residues. Trimming removed 3 bases from V and 3 bases from J, with 14 bases in between. Germline CDR1 MNHEY, CDR2 SVGAGI. The CDR3 reads CASSYNRYADTEAFF. In nucleotides, the CDR3 is TGTGCCAGCAGTTATAACAGATATGCGGACACTGAAGCTTTCTTT.

The count of this clone is one. The chain links TRBV7-7 to TRBJ1-3; no reliable D call. The CDR3 length is 14 residues. Germline assignment: CDR1 SSHAT and CDR2 FNYEAQ (reference sequence). CDR3 loop: CASPPPPSGNTIYF. In nucleotides, the CDR3 is TGTGCTAGCCCCCCCCCGCCCTCTGGAAACACCATATATTTT.

V is TRBV30 and J is TRBJ1-4; 9 nucleotides align to TRBD1. With V trimmed by 3 bases and J by 6 bases, 11 bases remained unmatched. The CDR3 is 16 residues long. Germline assignment: CDR1 GTSNPN and CDR2 SVGIG (reference sequence). The CDR3 DNA sequence: TGTGCCTGGAGGGACGGAGGGACAGGGCTGTATGAAAAACTGTTTTTT. Protein product: CAWRDGGTGLYEKLFF.

This chain joins TRBV27 and TRBJ2-2, with D uncertain. V gave up 4 bases and J gave up 1 base, with 4 bases separating them. Germline V gives CDR1 MNHEY, CDR2 SMNVEV (reference sequence). The CDR3 covers 13 residues. CDR3 sequence reads: CASSSVNTGELFF. CDR3 DNA sequence: TGTGCCAGCAGTTCGGTGAACACCGGGGAGCTGTTTTTT.

This chain links TRBV9 with TRBJ1-4; 7 nucleotides match TRBD1. The CDR3 runs 14 residues. V lost 0 bases, J lost 7 bases, and 3 bases stayed unmatched. Germline CDR1 is SGDLS and CDR2 is YYNGEE. The CDR3 DNA sequence: TGTGCCAGCAGCGTAGTAGGGGGCAGTGAAAAACTGTTTTTT. As protein: CASSVVGGSEKLFF.

The chain has TRBV13 and TRBJ1-2; TRBD1 is a possible D gene (6 bases). The germline V and J ends were trimmed by 5 bases and 3 bases, with 13 bases remaining between them. The CDR3 has 14 residues. The V gene's germline CDR1 is PRHDT and CDR2 FYEKMQ (reference sequence). CDR3 sequence (DNA): TGTGCCAGCAGCCCTCGGACAGAATACTATGGCTACACCTTC. Protein product: CASSPRTEYYGYTF.

This clone was recorded only once. This sequence joins TRBV6-7 and TRBJ2-5; no definite D call. TRBV6-7 is filed as an ORF, its function uncertain. This CDR3 contains 14 residues. V lost 1 base to trimming and J lost 4 bases, with 10 bases between them. The CDR3 nucleotides read TGTGCCAGCAGTTACTTAGGCAGGACAGAGACCCAGTACTTC. Its protein is CASSYLGRTETQYF.

CDR3 loop: CASSPGASSYNSPLHF. The CDR3, as DNA: TGTGCCAGCAGTCCAGGGGCGAGCTCCTATAATTCACCCCTCCACTTT. This chain joins TRBV2 and TRBJ1-6; a weak D match, TRBD1 (6 bases). CDR3 size: 16 residues. The germline V gene has CDR1 SNHLY and CDR2 FYNNEI. Trimming removed 5 bases from V and 0 bases from J, with 11 bases in between.

The chain links TRBV12-3 or TRBV12-4 to TRBJ1-1, with D perhaps TRBD1 (5 bases). V was cut by 3 bases and J by 12 bases, with 14 bases left in between. CDR3 length: 12 residues. The CDR3 nucleotides are TGTGCCAGCAGTTTTTTGGGACCTCTCCCTTTCTTT. This gives the protein CASSFLGPLPFF.

The chain recombines TRBV11-2 with TRBJ1-1, with TRBD1 matching over 7 bases. The ends lost 5 bases at V and 0 bases at J; junction bases unmatched: 15. The length of the CDR3 is 18 residues. Germline V gene sequence: CDR1 SGHAT, CDR2 FQNNGV. The chain's CDR3 is CASSPGTARSYMNTEAFF. The CDR3 DNA reads as TGTGCCAGCAGCCCCGGGACAGCCCGCTCATACATGAACACTGAAGCTTTCTTT.

This clone was counted once. The chain couples TRBV29-1 to TRBJ1-4; D is ambiguous. V lost 4 bases and J 5 bases, leaving 5 bases between the germline ends. Germline loops: CDR1 SQVTM, CDR2 ANQGSEA. The CDR3 totals 11 residues. CDR3 protein: CSVVQNEKLFF. In nucleotides, the CDR3 is TGCAGCGTTGTCCAGAATGAAAAACTGTTTTTT.